Listed below are T cell receptor beta chains from one sample, sequenced in a study of CD8+ T cells in alopecia areata. TCRdb keeps only in-frame clones here, not all; method: immunoSEQ multiplex PCR. Of 150,000 to 200,000 clones in the sample, 50% to 65% were seen once. Sequencing input: CD4+ T cells sorted from blood. The receptors originated from a human donor in good health. CDR3s include the opening cysteine and the closing phenylalanine or tryptophan. The D gene is left open where the match is weak. Only part of the rows carry a size: once, few, many, or a class if the clone is expanded.

j_call | v_call | d_call | clone_size | cdr3_aa | cdr3_nt
TRBJ1-5 | TRBV18 | . | . | CASSLSDGDQPQHF | TGTGCCAGCTCACTATCGGACGGGGATCAGCCCCAGCATTTT
TRBJ2-3 | TRBV14 | . | few | CASSQGSRRTQYF | TGTGCCAGCAGCCAAGGCTCACGGCGTACGCAGTATTTT
TRBJ2-5 | TRBV11-2 | . | . | CASGLVGGETQYF | TGTGCCAGCGGGCTAGTAGGCGGAGAGACCCAGTACTTC
TRBJ2-3 | TRBV18 | . | . | CASSPKDTQYF | TGTGCCAGCTCACCAAAAGATACGCAGTATTTT
TRBJ2-5 | TRBV5-1 | TRBD1 | . | CASSLAGQGEETQYF | TGCGCCAGCAGCTTGGCCGGACAGGGTGAGGAGACCCAGTACTTC
TRBJ1-1 | TRBV5-6 | TRBD1 | . | CASSLQGARIVNTEAFF | TGTGCCAGCAGCTTACAGGGGGCGCGGATCGTGAACACTGAAGCTTTCTTT
TRBJ1-2 | TRBV6-1 | . | . | CASKTRNYGYTF | TGTGCCAGCAAAACGAGGAACTATGGCTACACCTTC
TRBJ1-2 | TRBV29-1 | TRBD1 | . | CSGGTVGYGYTF | TGCAGCGGGGGGACAGTCGGCTATGGCTACACCTTC
TRBJ2-3 | TRBV29-1 | . | . | CSVPDSSSTDTQYF | TGCAGCGTCCCCGACTCTTCTAGCACAGATACGCAGTATTTT
TRBJ1-1 | TRBV25-1 | . | . | CASSFLRATEAFF | TGTGCCAGCAGTTTTCTCAGGGCCACTGAAGCTTTCTTT
TRBJ2-6 | TRBV10-3 | . | few | CAISERSPPSGANVLTF | TGTGCCATCAGTGAAAGGAGCCCACCGTCTGGGGCCAACGTCCTGACTTTC
TRBJ1-1 | TRBV29-1 | . | . | CSGDRGGTEAFF | TGCAGCGGTGACCGTGGGGGCACTGAAGCTTTCTTT
TRBJ2-1 | TRBV7-2 | . | . | CASSLSFQGHEQFF | TGTGCCAGCAGCTTAAGTTTCCAAGGGCATGAGCAGTTCTTC
TRBJ2-3 | TRBV30 | TRBD2 | . | CAWGSGRGTDTQYF | TGTGCCTGGGGAAGCGGGAGAGGGACAGATACGCAGTATTTT
TRBJ1-1 | TRBV29-1 | TRBD1 | . | CSGTDRGDTEAFF | TGCAGCGGGACGGACAGGGGCGACACTGAAGCTTTCTTT
TRBJ1-1 | TRBV23-1 | . | . | CARANRNHGAFF | TGCGCCAGAGCAAATCGGAACCACGGAGCTTTCTTT
TRBJ2-7 | TRBV10-3 | . | . | CAAGGGWEQYF | TGTGCCGCCGGAGGGGGCTGGGAGCAGTACTTC
TRBJ2-7 | TRBV30 | . | . | CAWSADRYEQYF | TGTGCCTGGAGTGCTGACAGGTACGAGCAGTACTTC
TRBJ2-3 | TRBV7-9 | TRBD2 | . | CASRPVLGLAGSDTQYF | TGTGCCAGCAGACCAGTCCTAGGGCTAGCGGGGTCAGATACGCAGTATTTT
TRBJ2-3 | TRBV4-2 | . | . | CASSSPVGGNYTDTQYF | TGTGCCAGCAGCTCCCCGGTCGGCGGAAACTACACAGATACGCAGTATTTT
TRBJ1-2 | TRBV30 | . | . | CAWEDSFYGYTF | TGTGCCTGGGAGGACAGCTTCTATGGCTACACCTTC
TRBJ2-4 | TRBV6-1 | TRBD1 | once | CASRRTGNIQYF | TGTGCCAGCAGGCGGACAGGGAACATTCAGTACTTC
TRBJ2-1 | TRBV29-1 | TRBD2 | . | CSVYLAGSYEQFF | TGCAGCGTTTATCTAGCGGGATCCTATGAGCAGTTCTTC
TRBJ2-2 | TRBV7-9 | TRBD2 | . | CASSPKRLAGGAGELFF | TGTGCCAGCAGCCCTAAACGGCTAGCGGGAGGCGCCGGGGAGCTGTTTTTT
TRBJ2-3 | TRBV6-1 | TRBD1 | . | CASSADRGRGTDTQYF | TGTGCCAGCAGTGCTGACAGGGGGCGAGGGACAGATACGCAGTATTTT
TRBJ2-7 | TRBV5-6 | . | . | CASSQQGYEQYF | TGTGCCAGCAGCCAGCAGGGGTACGAGCAGTACTTC
TRBJ2-1 | TRBV30 | TRBD2 | . | CAWSSRGSEYNEQFF | TGTGCCTGGAGTAGCCGCGGGAGTGAGTACAATGAGCAGTTCTTC
TRBJ2-3 | TRBV5-6 | . | . | CASSQPYRTLSYTDTQYF | TGTGCCAGCAGCCAGCCGTATCGGACCCTTAGCTACACAGATACGCAGTATTTT
TRBJ1-5 | TRBV4-1 | . | . | CASSQGPGVSNQPQHF | TGCGCCAGCAGCCAAGGGCCGGGAGTAAGCAATCAGCCCCAGCATTTT
TRBJ1-4 | TRBV5-4 | . | . | CASSSDTRRGKLFF | TGTGCCAGCAGCTCGGATACCCGCAGGGGAAAACTGTTTTTT
TRBJ2-7 | TRBV18 | . | few | CASSPGQSSYEQYF | TGTGCCAGCTCACCAGGACAGTCATCCTACGAGCAGTACTTC
TRBJ2-7 | TRBV28 | . | . | CASSLEGPREQYF | TGTGCCAGCAGTTTGGAGGGGCCTCGCGAGCAGTACTTC
TRBJ1-5 | TRBV19 | TRBD1 | few | CASRKQGTDQPQHF | TGTGCCAGTAGGAAACAGGGGACGGATCAGCCCCAGCATTTT
TRBJ1-2 | TRBV29-1 | . | . | CSVVNANYGYTF | TGCAGCGTTGTGAACGCTAACTATGGCTACACCTTC
TRBJ2-7 | TRBV6-5 | TRBD2 | . | CASKRGTSPTYEQYF | TGTGCCAGCAAGCGGGGGACTAGCCCTACCTACGAGCAGTACTTC
TRBJ2-7 | TRBV2 | . | . | CASKDYYEQYF | TGTGCCAGCAAGGATTATTACGAGCAGTACTTC